The source of this T cell receptor beta chain is a study of breast tumors, draining lymph nodes, adjacent tissues (dated by TCRdb to about 2016). At the level of the whole study: TCR beta repertoires were compared across tumor, adjacent nontumor tissue and axillary lymph nodes obtained from breast cancer patients. In human breast cancer, the study set out to assess how tumor, surrounding tissue and draining lymph node repertoires relate to one another and whether T cells might be exchanged between them. Study-level results and caveats: Rather than being directly demonstrated, the conclusion that tumor T cells originate in lymph nodes was presented as consistent with a hypothesis. Tumor T-cell repertoires showed less diversity than lymph node repertoires and more diversity than nontumor tissue repertoires, and tumor T-cell repertoires showed preferential V and J gene usage. In luminal-like breast cancer, tumor and nontumor tissue repertoires resembled each other significantly more than in basal-like breast cancer. The data were considered consistent with the idea that most tumor T cells come from the lymph node and then expand in tumor tissue.

The axillary draining lymph nodes of breast cancer patients were the source of the lymph node samples. The CDR3 starts with the cysteine, ends with the phenylalanine, and has 11 residues. The entry retains the CDR3 DNA only, 33 bases that are in frame from base 1. The germline V gene encodes CDR1 SQVTM and CDR2 ANQGSEA. The V end loses 5 bases and the J end loses 5 bases, and a stretch of 9 bases separates them. TCRdb records Illumina HiSeq 2000 as the sequencer. TCR beta chain libraries were generated through multiplex PCR amplification. High-throughput sequencing was used to analyze the amplified TCR beta chain products. TCRdb handled the public reads itself, with Q25 trimming in fastp and clone calling in MiXCR, and kept productive beta chains. Rows matching on CDR3 protein sequence are summarized as one entry with the most common DNA and genes. The sample data list over 200,000 distinct CDR3 sequences, and under 35% of these were observed just once. Of the sample, roughly 3.5% is held by the ten largest clones.

This clonotype occurred a few times. The target of this receptor is not known. Base qualities are not provided; no much larger clone lies one nucleotide away. The clonotype comes from a female donor with breast cancer. Some clones in this sample may be carry-over from other donors' samples. The chain employs TRBV29-1 and TRBJ2-5; confidence is insufficient to name the D gene. The material sequenced was axillary lymph node tissue. The CDR3 here reads CSVSSLETQYF. In nucleotide form, the sequence is TGCAGCGTTTCCAGCTTGGAGACCCAGTACTTC.